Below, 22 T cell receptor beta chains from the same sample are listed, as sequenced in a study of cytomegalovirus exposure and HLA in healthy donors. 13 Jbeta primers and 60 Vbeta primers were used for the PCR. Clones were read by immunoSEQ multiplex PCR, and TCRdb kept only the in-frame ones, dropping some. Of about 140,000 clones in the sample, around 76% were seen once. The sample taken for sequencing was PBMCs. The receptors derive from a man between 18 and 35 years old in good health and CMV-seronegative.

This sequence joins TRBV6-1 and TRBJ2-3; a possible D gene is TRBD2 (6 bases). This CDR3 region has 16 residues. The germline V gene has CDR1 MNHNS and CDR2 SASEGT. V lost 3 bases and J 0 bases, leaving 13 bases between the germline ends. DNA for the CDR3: TGTGCCAGCAGTGAGAGGGCTAGCGATAGCACAGATACGCAGTATTTT. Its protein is CASSERASDSTDTQYF.

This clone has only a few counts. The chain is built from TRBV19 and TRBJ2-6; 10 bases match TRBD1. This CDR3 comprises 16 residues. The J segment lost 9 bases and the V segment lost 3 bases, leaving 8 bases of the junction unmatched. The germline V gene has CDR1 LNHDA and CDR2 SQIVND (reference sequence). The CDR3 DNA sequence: TGTGCCAGTAGTATTCGCGGGACAGGGGAGGTCAACGTCCTGACTTTC. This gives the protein CASSIRGTGEVNVLTF.

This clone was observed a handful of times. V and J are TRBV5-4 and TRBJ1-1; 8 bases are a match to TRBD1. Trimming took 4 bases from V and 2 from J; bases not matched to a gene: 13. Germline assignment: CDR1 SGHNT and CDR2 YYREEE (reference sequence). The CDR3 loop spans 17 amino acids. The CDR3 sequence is CASSPDRGGIQNTEAFF. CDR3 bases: TGTGCCAGCAGCCCCGACAGGGGTGGGATCCAAAACACTGAAGCTTTCTTT.

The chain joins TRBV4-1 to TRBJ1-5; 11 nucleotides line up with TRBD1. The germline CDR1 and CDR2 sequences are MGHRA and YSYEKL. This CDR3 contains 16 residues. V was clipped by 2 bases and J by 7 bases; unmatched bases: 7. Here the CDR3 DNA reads TGCGCCAGCAGCCAACATGGACAGGGGGCTGGACAGCCCCAGCATTTT. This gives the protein CASSQHGQGAGQPQHF.

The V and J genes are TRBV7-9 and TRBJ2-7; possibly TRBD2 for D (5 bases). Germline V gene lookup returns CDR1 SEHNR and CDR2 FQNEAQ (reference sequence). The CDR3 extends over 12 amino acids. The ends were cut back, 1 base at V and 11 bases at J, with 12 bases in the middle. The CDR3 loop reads CASSLDQRSEYF. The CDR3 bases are TGTGCCAGCAGCTTAGATCAACGTAGCGAGTACTTC.

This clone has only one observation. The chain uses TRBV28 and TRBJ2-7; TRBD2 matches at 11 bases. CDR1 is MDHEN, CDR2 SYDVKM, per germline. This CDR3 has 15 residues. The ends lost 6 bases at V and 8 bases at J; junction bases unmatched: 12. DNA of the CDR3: TGTGCCAGCAGCTTCACTAGCGGGAGTAGCCGACAGCAGTACTTC. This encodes CASSFTSGSSRQQYF.

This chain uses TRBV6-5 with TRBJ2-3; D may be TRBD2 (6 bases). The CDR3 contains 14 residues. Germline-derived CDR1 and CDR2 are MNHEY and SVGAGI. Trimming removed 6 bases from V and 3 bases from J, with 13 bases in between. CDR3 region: CASRDGSRTDTQYF. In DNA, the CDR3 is TGTGCCAGCAGGGACGGGAGTCGGACAGATACGCAGTATTTT.

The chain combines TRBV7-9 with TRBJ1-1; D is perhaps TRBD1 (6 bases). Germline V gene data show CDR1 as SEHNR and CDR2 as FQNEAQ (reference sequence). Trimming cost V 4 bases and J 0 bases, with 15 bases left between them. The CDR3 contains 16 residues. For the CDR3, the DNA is TGTGCCAGCAGCTACGCAGTTGGGGGCATGAACACTGAAGCTTTCTTT. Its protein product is CASSYAVGGMNTEAFF.

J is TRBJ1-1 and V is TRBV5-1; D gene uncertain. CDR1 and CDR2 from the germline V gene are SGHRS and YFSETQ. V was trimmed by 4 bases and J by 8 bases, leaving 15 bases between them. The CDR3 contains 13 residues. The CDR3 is CASSPQGRAEAFF. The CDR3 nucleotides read TGCGCCAGCAGCCCCCAAGGGAGGGCAGAAGCTTTCTTT.

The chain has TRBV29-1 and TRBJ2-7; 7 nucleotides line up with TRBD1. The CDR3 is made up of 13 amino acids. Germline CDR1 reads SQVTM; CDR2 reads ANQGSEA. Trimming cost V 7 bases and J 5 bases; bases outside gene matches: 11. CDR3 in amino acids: CSGSLGDRDEQYF. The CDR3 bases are TGCAGCGGTTCGCTGGGAGACAGGGACGAGCAGTACTTC.

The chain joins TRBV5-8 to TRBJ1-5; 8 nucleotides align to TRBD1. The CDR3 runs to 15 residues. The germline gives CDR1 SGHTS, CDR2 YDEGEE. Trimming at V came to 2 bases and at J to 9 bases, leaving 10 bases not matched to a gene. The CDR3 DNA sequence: TGTGCCAGCAGCTTATTCGGGACAGGCCTGACGCCCCAGCATTTT. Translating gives CASSLFGTGLTPQHF. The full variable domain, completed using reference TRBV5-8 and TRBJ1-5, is EAGVTQSPTHLIKTRGQQATLRCSPISGHTSVYWYQQALGLGLQFLLWYDEGEERNRGNFPPRFSGRQFPNYSSELNVNALELEDSALYLCASSLFGTGLTPQHFGDGTRLSIL.

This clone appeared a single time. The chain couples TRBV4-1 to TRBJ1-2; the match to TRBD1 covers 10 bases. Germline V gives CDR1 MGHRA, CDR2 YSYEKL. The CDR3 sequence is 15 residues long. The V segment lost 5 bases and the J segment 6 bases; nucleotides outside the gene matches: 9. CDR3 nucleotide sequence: TGCGCCAGCAGCTATAGACAGGGGGCTCAGGATGGCTACACCTTC. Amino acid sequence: CASSYRQGAQDGYTF.

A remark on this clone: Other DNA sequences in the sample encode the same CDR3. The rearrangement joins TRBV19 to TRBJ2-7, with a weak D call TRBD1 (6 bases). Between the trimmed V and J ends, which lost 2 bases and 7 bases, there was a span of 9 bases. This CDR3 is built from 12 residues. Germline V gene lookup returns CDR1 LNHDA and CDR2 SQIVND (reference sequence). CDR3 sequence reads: CASSILRGEQYF. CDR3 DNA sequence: TGTGCCAGTAGTATACTTAGGGGGGAGCAGTACTTC.

CDR3 sequence: CASSFMVGGTRSVDTQYF. For the CDR3, the DNA is TGTGCCAGCAGCTTCATGGTGGGTGGGACTAGATCTGTAGATACGCAGTATTTT. This chain uses TRBV7-2 with TRBJ2-3; 8 bases match TRBD2. Germline CDR1 and CDR2: SGHTA and FQGNSA. The ends lost 3 bases at V and 5 bases at J; junction bases unmatched: 16. The CDR3 is made up of 18 amino acids.

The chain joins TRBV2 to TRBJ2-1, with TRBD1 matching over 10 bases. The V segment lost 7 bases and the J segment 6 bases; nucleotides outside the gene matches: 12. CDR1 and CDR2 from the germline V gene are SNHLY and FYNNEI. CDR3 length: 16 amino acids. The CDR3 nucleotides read TGTGCCAGCAATCGAAACCGGGACAGGGGTGTCAATGAGCAGTTCTTC. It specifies CASNRNRDRGVNEQFF.

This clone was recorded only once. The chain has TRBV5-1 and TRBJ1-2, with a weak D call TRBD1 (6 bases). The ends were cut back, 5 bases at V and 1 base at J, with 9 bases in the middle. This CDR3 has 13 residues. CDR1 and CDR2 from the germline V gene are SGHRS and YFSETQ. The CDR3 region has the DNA TGCGCCAGCAGGAGGACAGATAACTATGGCTACACCTTC. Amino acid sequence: CASRRTDNYGYTF.

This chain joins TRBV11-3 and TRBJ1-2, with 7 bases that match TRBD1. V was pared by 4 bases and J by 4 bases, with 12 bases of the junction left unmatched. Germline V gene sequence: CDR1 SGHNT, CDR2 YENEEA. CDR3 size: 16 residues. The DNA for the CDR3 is TGTGCCAGCAGCTCGAACCCGGGACAGACAGTCTATGGCTACACCTTC. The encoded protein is CASSSNPGQTVYGYTF.

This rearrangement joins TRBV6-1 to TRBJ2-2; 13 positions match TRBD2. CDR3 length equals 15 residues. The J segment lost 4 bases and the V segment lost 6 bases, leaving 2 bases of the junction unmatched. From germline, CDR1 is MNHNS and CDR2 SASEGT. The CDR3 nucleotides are TGTGCCAGCAGGGGACTAGCGGGAACCACCGGGGAGCTGTTTTTT. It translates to CASRGLAGTTGELFF.

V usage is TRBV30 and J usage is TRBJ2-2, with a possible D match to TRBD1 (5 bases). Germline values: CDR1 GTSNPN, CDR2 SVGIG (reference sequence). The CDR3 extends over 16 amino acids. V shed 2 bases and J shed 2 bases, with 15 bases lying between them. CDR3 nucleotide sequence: TGTGCCTGGAGTCTTGGGGCGCGCGGTAACACCGGGGAGCTGTTTTTT. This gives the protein CAWSLGARGNTGELFF. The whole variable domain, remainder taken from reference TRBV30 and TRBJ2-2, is SQTIHQWPATLVQPVGSPLSLECTVEGTSNPNLYWYRQAAGRGLQLLFYSVGIGQISSEVPQNLSASRPQDRQFILSSKKLLLSDSGFYLCAWSLGARGNTGELFFGEGSRLTVL.

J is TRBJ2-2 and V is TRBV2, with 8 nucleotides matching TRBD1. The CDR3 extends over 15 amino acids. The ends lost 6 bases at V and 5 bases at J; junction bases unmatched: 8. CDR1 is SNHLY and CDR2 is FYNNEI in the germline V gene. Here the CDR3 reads CASSDRGVGTGELFF. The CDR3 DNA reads TGTGCCAGCAGCGACAGGGGAGTTGGTACCGGGGAGCTGTTTTTT.

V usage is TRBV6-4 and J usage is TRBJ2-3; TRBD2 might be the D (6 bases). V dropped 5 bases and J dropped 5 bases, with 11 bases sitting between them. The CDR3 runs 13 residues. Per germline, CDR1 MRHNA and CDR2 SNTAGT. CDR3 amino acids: CASSTGDVDTQYF. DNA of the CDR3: TGTGCCAGCAGTACGGGAGATGTAGATACGCAGTATTTT.

CDR3 amino acids: CAWSVSAGGTEAFF. The CDR3 DNA is TGTGCCTGGAGTGTAAGTGCGGGAGGCACTGAAGCTTTCTTT. V and J are TRBV30 and TRBJ1-1; D remains unclear. The CDR3 sequence is 14 residues long. Trimming removed 0 bases from V and 4 bases from J, with 12 bases in between. CDR1 is GTSNPN and CDR2 is SVGIG in the germline V gene (reference sequence).